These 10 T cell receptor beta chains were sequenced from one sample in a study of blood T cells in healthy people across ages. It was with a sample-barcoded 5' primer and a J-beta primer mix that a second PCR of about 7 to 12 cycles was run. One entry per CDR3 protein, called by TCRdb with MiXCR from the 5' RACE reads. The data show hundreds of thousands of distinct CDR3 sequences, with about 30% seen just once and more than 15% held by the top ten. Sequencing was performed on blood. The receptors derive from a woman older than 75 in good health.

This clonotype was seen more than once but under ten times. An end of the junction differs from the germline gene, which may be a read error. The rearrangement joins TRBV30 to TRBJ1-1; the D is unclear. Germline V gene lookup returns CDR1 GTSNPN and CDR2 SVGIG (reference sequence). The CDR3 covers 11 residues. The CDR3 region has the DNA TGTGCCCGGAGTGTAGGGTGGGGAGCTTTCTTT. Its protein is CARSVGWGAFF. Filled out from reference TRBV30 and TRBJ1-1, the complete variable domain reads SQTIHQWPATLVQPVGSPLSLECTVEGTSNPNLYWYRQAAGRGLQLLFYSVGIGQISSEVPQNLSASRPQDRQFILSSKKLLLSDSGFYLCARSVGWGAFFGQGTRLTVV.

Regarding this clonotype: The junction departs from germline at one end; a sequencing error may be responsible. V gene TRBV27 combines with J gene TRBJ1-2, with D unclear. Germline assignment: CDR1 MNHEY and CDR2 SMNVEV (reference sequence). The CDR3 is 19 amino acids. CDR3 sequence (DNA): TGCGCCAGCAGTTGTTTGATTCGGGGTAGGTCGGAGGCTAACTATGGCTACACCTTC. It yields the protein CASSCLIRGRSEANYGYTF.

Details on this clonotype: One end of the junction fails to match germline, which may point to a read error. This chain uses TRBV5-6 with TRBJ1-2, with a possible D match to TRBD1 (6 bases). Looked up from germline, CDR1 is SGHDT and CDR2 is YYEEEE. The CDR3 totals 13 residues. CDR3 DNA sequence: TGTACCAGCAGACCCGACAGGTTCTATGGCTACACCTTC. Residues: CTSRPDRFYGYTF.

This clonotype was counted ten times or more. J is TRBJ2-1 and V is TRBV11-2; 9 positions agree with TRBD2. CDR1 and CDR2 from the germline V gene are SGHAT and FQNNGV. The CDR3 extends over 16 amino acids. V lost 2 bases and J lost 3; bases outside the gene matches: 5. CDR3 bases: TGTGCCAGCAGCTTACTCAAGCGGGGGGTCTACAATGAGCAGTTCTTC. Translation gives CASSLLKRGVYNEQFF.

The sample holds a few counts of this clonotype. CDR3 residues: CASSSTEKYQETQYF. In DNA, the CDR3 is TGTGCCAGCAGTTCGACAGAGAAGTACCAAGAGACCCAGTACTTC. The genes are TRBV28 and TRBJ2-5; weak D call: TRBD1 (5 bases). Germline V CDR1 and CDR2: MDHEN, SYDVKM. CDR3 size: 15 residues. V was cut by 4 bases and J by 0 bases, with 12 bases left in between.

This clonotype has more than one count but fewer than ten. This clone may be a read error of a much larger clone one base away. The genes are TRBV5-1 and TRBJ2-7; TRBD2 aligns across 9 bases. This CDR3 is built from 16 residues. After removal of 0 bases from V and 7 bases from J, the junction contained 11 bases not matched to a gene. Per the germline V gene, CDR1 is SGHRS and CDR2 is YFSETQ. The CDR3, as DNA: TGCGCCAGCAGCTTGGTGTCAGCGGGGGGATCGAATGAGCAGTACTTC. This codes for CASSLVSAGGSNEQYF.

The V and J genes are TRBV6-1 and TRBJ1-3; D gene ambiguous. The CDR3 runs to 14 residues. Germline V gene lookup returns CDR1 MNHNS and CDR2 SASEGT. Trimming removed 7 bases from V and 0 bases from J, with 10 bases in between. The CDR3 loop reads CASTQTHSGNTIYF. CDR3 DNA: TGTGCCAGCACTCAGACCCACTCTGGAAACACCATATATTTT.

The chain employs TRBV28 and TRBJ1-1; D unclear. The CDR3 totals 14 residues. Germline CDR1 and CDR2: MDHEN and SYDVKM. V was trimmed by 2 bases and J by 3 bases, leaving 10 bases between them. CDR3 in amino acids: CASSLRGWDTEAFF. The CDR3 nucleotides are TGTGCCAGCAGTTTACGGGGTTGGGACACTGAAGCTTTCTTT.

CDR3 DNA sequence: TGTGCCAGCAGCTTAGCGGGGGGGAGGGCGAACACTGAAGCTTTCTTT. It specifies CASSLAGGRANTEAFF. The genes are TRBV7-9 and TRBJ1-1; the D gene is possibly TRBD1 (5 bases). Looked up from germline, CDR1 is SEHNR and CDR2 is FQNEAQ (reference sequence). There are 16 residues in the CDR3. V was trimmed by 0 bases and J by 1 base, leaving 12 bases between them.

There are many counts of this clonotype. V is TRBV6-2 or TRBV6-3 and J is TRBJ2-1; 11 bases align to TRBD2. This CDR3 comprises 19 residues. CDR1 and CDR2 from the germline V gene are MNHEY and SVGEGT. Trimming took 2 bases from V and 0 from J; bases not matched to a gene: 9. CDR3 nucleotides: TGTGCCAGCAGTTACGTTAGCGGGGGGGCCCTGAGCTCCTACAATGAGCAGTTCTTC. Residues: CASSYVSGGALSSYNEQFF.